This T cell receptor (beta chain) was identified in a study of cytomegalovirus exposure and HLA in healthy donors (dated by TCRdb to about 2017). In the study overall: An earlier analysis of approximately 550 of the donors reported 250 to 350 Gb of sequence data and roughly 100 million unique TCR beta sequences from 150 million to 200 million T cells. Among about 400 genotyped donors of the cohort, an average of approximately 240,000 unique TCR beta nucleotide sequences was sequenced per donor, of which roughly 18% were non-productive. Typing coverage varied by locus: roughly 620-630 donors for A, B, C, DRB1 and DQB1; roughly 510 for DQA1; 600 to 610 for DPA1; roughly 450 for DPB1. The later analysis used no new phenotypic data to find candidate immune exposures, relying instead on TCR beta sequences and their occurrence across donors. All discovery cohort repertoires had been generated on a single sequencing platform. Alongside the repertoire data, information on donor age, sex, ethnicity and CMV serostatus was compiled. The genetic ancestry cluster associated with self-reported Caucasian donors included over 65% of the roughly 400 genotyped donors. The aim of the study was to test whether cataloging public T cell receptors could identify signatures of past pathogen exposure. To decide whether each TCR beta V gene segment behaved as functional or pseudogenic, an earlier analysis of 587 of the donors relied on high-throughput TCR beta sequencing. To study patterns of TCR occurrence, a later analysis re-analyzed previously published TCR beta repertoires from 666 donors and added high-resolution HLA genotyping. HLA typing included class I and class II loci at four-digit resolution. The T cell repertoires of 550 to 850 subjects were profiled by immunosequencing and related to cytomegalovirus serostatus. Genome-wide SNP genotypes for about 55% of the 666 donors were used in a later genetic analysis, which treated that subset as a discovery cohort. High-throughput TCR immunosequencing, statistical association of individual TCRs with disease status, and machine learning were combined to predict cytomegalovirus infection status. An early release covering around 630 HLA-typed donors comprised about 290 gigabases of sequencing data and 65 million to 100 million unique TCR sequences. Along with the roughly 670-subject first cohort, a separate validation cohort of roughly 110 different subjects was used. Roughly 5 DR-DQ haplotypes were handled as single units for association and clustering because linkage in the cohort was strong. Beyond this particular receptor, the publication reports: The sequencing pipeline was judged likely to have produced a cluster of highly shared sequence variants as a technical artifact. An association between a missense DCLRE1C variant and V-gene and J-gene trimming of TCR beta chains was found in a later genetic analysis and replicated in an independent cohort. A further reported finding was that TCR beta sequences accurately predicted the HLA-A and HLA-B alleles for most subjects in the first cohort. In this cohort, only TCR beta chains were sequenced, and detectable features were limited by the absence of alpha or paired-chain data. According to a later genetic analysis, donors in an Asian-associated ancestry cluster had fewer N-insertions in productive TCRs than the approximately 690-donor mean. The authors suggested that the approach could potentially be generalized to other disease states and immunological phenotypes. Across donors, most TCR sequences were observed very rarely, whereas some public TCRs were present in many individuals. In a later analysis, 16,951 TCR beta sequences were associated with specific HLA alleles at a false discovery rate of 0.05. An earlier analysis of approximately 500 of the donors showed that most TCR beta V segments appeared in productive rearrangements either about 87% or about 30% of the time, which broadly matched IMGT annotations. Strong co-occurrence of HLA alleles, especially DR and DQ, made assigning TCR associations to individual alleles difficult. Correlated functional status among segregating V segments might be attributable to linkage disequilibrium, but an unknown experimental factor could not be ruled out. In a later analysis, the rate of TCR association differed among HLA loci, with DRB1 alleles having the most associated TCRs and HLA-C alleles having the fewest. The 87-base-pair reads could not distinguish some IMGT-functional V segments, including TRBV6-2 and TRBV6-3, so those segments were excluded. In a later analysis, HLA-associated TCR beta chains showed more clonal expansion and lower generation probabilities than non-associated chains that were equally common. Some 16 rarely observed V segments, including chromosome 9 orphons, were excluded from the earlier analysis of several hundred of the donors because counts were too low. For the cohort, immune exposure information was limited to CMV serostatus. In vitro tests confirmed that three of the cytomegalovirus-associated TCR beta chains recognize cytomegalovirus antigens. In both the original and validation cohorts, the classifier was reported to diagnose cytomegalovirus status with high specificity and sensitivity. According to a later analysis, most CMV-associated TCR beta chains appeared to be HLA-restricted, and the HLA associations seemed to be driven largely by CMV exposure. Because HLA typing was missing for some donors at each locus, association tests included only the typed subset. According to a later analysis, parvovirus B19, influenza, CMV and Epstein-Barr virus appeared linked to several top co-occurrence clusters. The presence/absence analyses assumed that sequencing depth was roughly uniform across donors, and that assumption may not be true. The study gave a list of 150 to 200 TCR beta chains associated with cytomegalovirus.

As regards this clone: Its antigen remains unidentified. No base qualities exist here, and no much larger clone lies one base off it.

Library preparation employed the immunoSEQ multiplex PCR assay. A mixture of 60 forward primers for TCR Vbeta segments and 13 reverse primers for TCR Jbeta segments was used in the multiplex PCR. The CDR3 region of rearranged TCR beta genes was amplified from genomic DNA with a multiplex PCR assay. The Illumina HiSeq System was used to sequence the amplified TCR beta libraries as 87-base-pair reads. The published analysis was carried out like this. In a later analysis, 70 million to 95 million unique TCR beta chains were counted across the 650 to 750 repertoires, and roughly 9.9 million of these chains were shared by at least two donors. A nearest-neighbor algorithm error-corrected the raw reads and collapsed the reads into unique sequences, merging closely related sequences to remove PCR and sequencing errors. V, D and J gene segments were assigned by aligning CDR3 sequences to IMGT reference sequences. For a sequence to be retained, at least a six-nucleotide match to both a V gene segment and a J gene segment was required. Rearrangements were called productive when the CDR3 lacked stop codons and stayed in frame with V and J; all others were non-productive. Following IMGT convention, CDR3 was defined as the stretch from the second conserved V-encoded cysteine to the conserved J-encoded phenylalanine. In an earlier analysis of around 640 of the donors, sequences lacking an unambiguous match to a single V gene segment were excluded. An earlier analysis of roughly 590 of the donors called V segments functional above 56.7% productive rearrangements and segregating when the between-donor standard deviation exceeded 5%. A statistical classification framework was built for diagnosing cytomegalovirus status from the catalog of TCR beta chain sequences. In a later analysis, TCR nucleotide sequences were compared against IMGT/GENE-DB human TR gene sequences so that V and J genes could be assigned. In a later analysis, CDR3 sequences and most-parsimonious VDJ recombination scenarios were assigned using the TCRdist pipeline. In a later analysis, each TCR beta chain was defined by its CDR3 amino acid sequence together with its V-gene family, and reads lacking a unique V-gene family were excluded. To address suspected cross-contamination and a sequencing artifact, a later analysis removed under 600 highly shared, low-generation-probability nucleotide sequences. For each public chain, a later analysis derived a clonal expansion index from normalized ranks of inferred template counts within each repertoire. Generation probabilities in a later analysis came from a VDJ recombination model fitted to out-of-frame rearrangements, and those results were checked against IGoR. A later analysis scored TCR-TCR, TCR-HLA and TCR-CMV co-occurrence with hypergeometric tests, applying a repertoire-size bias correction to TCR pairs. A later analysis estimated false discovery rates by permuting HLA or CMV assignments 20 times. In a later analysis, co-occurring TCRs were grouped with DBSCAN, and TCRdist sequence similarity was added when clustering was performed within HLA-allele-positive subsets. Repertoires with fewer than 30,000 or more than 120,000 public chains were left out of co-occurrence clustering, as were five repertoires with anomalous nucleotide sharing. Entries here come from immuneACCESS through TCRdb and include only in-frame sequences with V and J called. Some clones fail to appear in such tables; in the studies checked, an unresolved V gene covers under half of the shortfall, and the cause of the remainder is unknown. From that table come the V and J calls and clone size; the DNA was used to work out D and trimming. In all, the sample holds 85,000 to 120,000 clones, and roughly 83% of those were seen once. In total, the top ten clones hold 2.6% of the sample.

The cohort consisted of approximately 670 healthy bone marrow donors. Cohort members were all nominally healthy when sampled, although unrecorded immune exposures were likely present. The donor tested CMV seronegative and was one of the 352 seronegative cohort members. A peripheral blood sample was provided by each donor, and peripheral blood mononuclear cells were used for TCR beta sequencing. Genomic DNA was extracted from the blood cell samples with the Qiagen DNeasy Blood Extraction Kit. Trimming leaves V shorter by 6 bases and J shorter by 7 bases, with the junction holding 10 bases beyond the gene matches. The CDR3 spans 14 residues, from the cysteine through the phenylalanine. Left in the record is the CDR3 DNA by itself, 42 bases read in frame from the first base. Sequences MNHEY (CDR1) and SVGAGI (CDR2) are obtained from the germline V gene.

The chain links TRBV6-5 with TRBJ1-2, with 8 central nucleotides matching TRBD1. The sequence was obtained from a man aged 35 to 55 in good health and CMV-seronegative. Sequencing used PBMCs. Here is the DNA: TGTGCCAGCAGACCCCCTCAGGGGGCAGGTGGCTACACCTTC. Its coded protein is CASRPPQGAGGYTF.